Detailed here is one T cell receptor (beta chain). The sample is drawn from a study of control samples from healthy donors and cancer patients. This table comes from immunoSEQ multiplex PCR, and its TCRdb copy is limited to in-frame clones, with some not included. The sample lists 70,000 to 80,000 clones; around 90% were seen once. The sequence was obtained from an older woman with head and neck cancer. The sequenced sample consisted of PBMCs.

This CDR3 reads CASSLTGGVNSPLHF. CDR3 nucleotides: TGTGCCAGCAGTCTGACAGGGGGAGTAAATTCACCCCTCCACTTT. The V and J genes are TRBV2 and TRBJ1-6, with TRBD1 matching over 9 bases. This CDR3 region has 15 residues. Germline V lookup: CDR1 SNHLY, CDR2 FYNNEI. V lost 5 bases to trimming and J lost 7 bases; unmatched junction nucleotides: 6.